The rows below give T cell receptor beta chains drawn from one sample of a study of T cells in Graves' hyperthyroidism and ophthalmopathy. TCRdb reprocessed the multiplex PCR reads with MiXCR, giving one entry per CDR3 protein. The sample holds 600,000 or so distinct CDR3 sequences, around 13% seen once. Sequenced material: blood. The receptors come from a woman aged 45-65 years with Graves' ophthalmopathy. CDR3s include the opening cysteine and the closing phenylalanine or tryptophan. The order of the fields is V gene, CDR3 length, clone size, D gene, J gene, CDR3 protein, CDR3 DNA. D genes are given only for firm matches. Clone size is not always given. Where it is, it says once, few, many or a class for expanded clones.

>TRBV20-1|15|.|TRBD1|TRBJ1-2
CSPHPNRDRDYGYTF
TGCAGTCCACATCCAAACCGGGACAGGGACTATGGCTACACCTTC
>TRBV27|12|.|.|TRBJ2-5
CASSSSLGTQYF
TGTGCCAGCAGTTCCTCACTAGGGACCCAGTACTTC
>TRBV2|14|many|.|TRBJ2-1
CASSERVAVNEQFF
TGTGCCAGCAGTGAAAGGGTAGCGGTTAATGAGCAGTTCTTC
>TRBV9|15|many|TRBD2|TRBJ2-1
CASSGTSGPYNEQFF
TGTGCCAGCAGCGGAACTAGCGGGCCTTACAATGAGCAGTTCTTC
>TRBV9|16|.|TRBD2|TRBJ2-1
CASSDPLLAGHNEQFF
TGTGCCAGCAGCGACCCATTACTAGCGGGACACAATGAGCAGTTCTTC
>TRBV12-3/TRBV12-4|13|many|.|TRBJ1-2
CASRPGGNYGYTF
TGTGCCAGCAGGCCGGGGGGCAACTATGGCTACACCTTC
>TRBV20-1|13|many|.|TRBJ1-2
CSARFGGLYGYTF
TGCAGTGCTAGATTCGGGGGCCTCTATGGCTACACCTTC
>TRBV2|12|many|.|TRBJ1-1
CASAPWVTEAFF
TGTGCCAGCGCCCCTTGGGTCACTGAAGCTTTCTTT
>TRBV19|15|.|.|TRBJ2-2
CASSIRRENTGELFF
TGTGCCAGTAGTATAAGGCGGGAGAACACCGGGGAGCTGTTTTTT
>TRBV20-1|13|many|.|TRBJ2-1
CSAPGTQYNEQFF
TGCAGTGCTCCCGGGACCCAGTACAATGAGCAGTTCTTC
>TRBV12-3/TRBV12-4|15|few|.|TRBJ1-1
CASSLDSPAGTEAFF
TGTGCCAGCAGTTTAGACAGCCCGGCGGGCACTGAAGCTTTCTTT
>TRBV5-6|13|many|TRBD1|TRBJ1-2
CASSFTGGYGYTF
TGTGCCAGCAGCTTTACAGGGGGCTATGGCTACACCTTC
>TRBV11-2|16|many|TRBD1|TRBJ2-1
CASSLRGTGVVNEQFF
TGTGCCAGCAGCTTAAGAGGGACAGGGGTCGTCAATGAGCAGTTCTTC
>TRBV19|14|.|TRBD1|TRBJ2-1
CASSRRDRGNEQFF
TGTGCCAGTAGTAGGAGGGACAGGGGCAATGAGCAGTTCTTC
>TRBV7-6|15|many|.|TRBJ2-3
CASSLVGSRTDTQYF
TGTGCCAGCAGCTTAGTCGGGAGTCGTACAGATACGCAGTATTTT
>TRBV12-3/TRBV12-4|15|many|.|TRBJ1-2
CASSTGAGRVYGYTF
TGTGCCAGCAGTACTGGGGCAGGGCGCGTCTATGGCTACACCTTC
>TRBV11-2|13|few|.|TRBJ2-1
CASSSDKNNEQFF
TGTGCCAGCAGCTCAGATAAAAACAATGAGCAGTTCTTC
>TRBV2|14|many|.|TRBJ2-3
CASSEHEGTDTQYF
TGTGCCAGCAGTGAACATGAGGGCACAGATACGCAGTATTTT
>TRBV29-1|12|.|.|TRBJ2-5
CSAENTFGPQYF
TGCAGCGCCGAGAACACATTTGGGCCCCAGTACTTC
>TRBV7-2|15|many|.|TRBJ2-5
CASSLLRTGTETQYF
TGTGCCAGCAGCTTGCTAAGAACGGGTACGGAGACCCAGTACTTC
>TRBV6-1|15|.|TRBD1|TRBJ1-4
CASSLQQGAGEKLFF
TGTGCCAGCAGTCTCCAACAGGGGGCTGGTGAAAAACTGTTTTTT
>TRBV7-3|17|many|.|TRBJ2-3
CASSSLFTGESTDTQYF
TGTGCCAGCAGCTCACTTTTTACGGGAGAGAGCACAGATACGCAGTATTTT
>TRBV18|15|.|.|TRBJ1-4
CASSPNQGRNEKLFF
TGTGCCAGCTCACCAAACCAGGGACGGAATGAAAAACTGTTTTTT
>TRBV5-1|17|.|TRBD2|TRBJ2-1
CASSLAPGAGGYNEQFF
TGCGCCAGCAGCTTGGCCCCTGGGGCGGGGGGGTACAATGAGCAGTTCTTC
>TRBV28|17|many|.|TRBJ2-1
CASSPHLGIPIANEQFF
TGTGCCAGCAGTCCCCACCTCGGCATTCCGATAGCCAATGAGCAGTTCTTC
>TRBV30|14|few|.|TRBJ1-5
CAWSAGLSNQPQHF
TGTGCCTGGAGTGCAGGTTTAAGCAATCAGCCCCAGCATTTT
>TRBV20-1|16|many|TRBD1|TRBJ2-5
CSARDGTGGLPETQYF
TGCAGTGCTAGAGATGGGACAGGGGGTCTACCGGAGACCCAGTACTTC
>TRBV9|13|few|.|TRBJ2-1
CASSVGQHNEQFF
TGTGCCAGCAGCGTAGGGCAACACAATGAGCAGTTCTTC